Described below is a single TCR beta chain sequence and its context. This sample is drawn from a study of blood T cell repertoires in COVID-19. Study information: Samples came from the United States, Italy and Spain, spanning acute and convalescent COVID-19. Sources were T cells, B-cell-depleted T cells, or PBMCs; the material itself was cDNA or gDNA.

Germline CDR1 reads LNHNV; CDR2 reads YYDKDF (reference sequence). The ends lost 1 base at V and 4 bases at J; junction bases unmatched: 7. The CDR3 length is 16 residues. In the original processing: Nucleated cell counts were estimated from reference gene primer amplification. The table came from immunoSEQ multiplex PCR; TCRdb's copy has only in-frame clones and leaves some out. V and J calls and clone size are copied from that table; D and trimming were computed from the DNA. Found here are some 220,000 clones, about 86% of them singletons; the top ten hold 3% to 3.5%. The clonotype originates from a woman aged 25-40 years who had recovered from COVID-19. Input material: peripheral blood. This chain uses TRBV15 with TRBJ2-1; 7 bases fit TRBD2. CDR3 coding DNA: TGTGCCACCAGCAGAGGGACTAGTTTTCTGTACAATGAGCAGTTCTTC. Its translation is CATSRGTSFLYNEQFF.